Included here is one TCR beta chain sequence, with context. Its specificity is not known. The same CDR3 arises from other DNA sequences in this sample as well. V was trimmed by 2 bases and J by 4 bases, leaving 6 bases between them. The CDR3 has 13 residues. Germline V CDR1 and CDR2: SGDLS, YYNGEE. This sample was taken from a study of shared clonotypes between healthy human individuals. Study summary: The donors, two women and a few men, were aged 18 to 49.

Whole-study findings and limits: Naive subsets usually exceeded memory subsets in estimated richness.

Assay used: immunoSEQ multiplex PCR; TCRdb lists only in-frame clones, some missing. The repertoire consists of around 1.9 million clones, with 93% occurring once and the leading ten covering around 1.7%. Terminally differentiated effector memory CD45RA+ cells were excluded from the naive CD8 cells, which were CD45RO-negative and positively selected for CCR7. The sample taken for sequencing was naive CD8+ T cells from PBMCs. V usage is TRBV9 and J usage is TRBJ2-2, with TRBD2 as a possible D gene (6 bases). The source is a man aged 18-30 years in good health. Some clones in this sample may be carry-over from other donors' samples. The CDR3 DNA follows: TGTGCCAGCAGCGTGGGGGGCACCGGGGAGCTGTTTTTT. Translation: CASSVGGTGELFF.